This entry lists 11 T cell receptor beta chains sequenced from one sample in a study of T cells of healthy individuals. TCRdb independently ran MiXCR on the 5' RACE reads; one entry per CDR3 protein. The table records around 98,000 distinct CDR3 sequences, roughly 18% of them present only once. The receptors originated from a human donor in good health.

The V gene is TRBV6-1, the J gene TRBJ1-2; D is possibly TRBD1 (5 bases). V was clipped by 3 bases and J by 8 bases, with 10 bases between them. The CDR3 length is 12 residues. CDR1 is MNHNS and CDR2 is SASEGT in the germline V gene. The DNA for the CDR3 is TGTGCCAGCAGTGAGGGGGGATACGGCTACACCTTC. Protein sequence: CASSEGGYGYTF.

This clonotype was recorded many times. CDR3 coding DNA: TGTGCCAGCAGCCAGAGGGGGGGTCTGACCAAAAACATTCAGTACTTC. Translating it yields CASSQRGGLTKNIQYF. This rearrangement joins TRBV11-2 to TRBJ2-4; TRBD2 might be the D (7 bases). This CDR3 comprises 16 residues. With 5 bases removed from V and 2 bases from J, the gap between germline ends came to 16 bases. Germline V gene lookup returns CDR1 SGHAT and CDR2 FQNNGV.

This clonotype was detected only a few times. The CDR3 region is CASSPRLVGGYNEQFF. The CDR3 nucleotides read TGCGCCAGCAGCCCAAGGCTAGTGGGGGGTTACAATGAGCAGTTCTTC. The chain carries TRBV4-3 and TRBJ2-1; possibly TRBD2 for D (6 bases). Germline V lookup: CDR1 LGHNA, CDR2 YSLEER. Trimming removed 4 bases from V and 4 bases from J, with 17 bases in between. The CDR3 totals 16 residues.

This clonotype was seen more than once but under ten times. The genes are TRBV6-1 and TRBJ2-3; D gene unclear. Germline CDR1 and CDR2: MNHNS and SASEGT. V gave up 1 base and J gave up 2 bases, with 10 bases separating them. This CDR3 comprises 15 residues. The chain's CDR3 is CASSEVSVSTDTQYF. In DNA, the CDR3 is TGTGCCAGCAGTGAAGTTTCTGTATCCACAGATACGCAGTATTTT.

The chain carries TRBV6-2 or TRBV6-3 and TRBJ2-5, with D perhaps given as TRBD1 or TRBD2 (6 bases each). Germline CDR1 MNHEY, CDR2 SVGEGT. The V end was cut by 5 bases, the J end by 9 bases, with 22 bases between. The CDR3 loop spans 15 amino acids. The CDR3 sequence: CASSRGHTGLAAQYF. The CDR3 nucleotides are TGTGCCAGCAGTAGGGGCCACACAGGGTTAGCGGCCCAGTACTTC.

The table lists this clonotype with a few counts. This CDR3 is CSVASGSREQYF. The CDR3 bases are TGCAGCGTTGCTAGCGGGAGTCGCGAGCAGTACTTC. The chain uses TRBV29-1 and TRBJ2-7, with 10 bases aligning to TRBD2. The CDR3 sequence is 12 residues long. The V gene end was trimmed by 4 bases and the J gene end by 6 bases; junction bases not matched to a gene: 3. Germline loops: CDR1 SQVTM, CDR2 ANQGSEA.

As DNA, the CDR3 is TGTGCCAGCAGTGAATATAGGGGGAGCGATAAAGCTTTCTTT. Protein sequence: CASSEYRGSDKAFF. This chain uses TRBV6-4 with TRBJ1-1; maybe TRBD1 (6 bases). CDR3 length: 14 amino acids. V was trimmed by 3 bases and J by 9 bases, leaving 17 bases between them. CDR1 and CDR2 (germline): MRHNA, SNTAGT.

This clonotype was picked up many times. This chain joins TRBV6-1 and TRBJ1-3; D might be TRBD1 (5 bases). Trimming removed 4 bases from V and 3 bases from J, with 13 bases in between. CDR3 length: 15 residues. From germline, CDR1 is MNHNS and CDR2 SASEGT. CDR3 bases: TGTGCCAGCAGTGGTTTCGACAGAAGTGGAAACACCATATATTTT. Amino acid sequence: CASSGFDRSGNTIYF.

The rearrangement links TRBV20-1 to TRBJ1-6, with D possibly matching TRBD1 (5 bases). V dropped 1 base and J dropped 9 bases, with 19 bases sitting between them. CDR3 length: 16 residues. The V gene's germline CDR1 is DFQATT and CDR2 SNEGSKA (reference sequence). The CDR3 protein is CSARVPAGGDRSPLHF. The CDR3 nucleotides read TGCAGTGCTAGAGTACCGGCGGGGGGGGATCGTTCACCCCTCCACTTT.

The chain employs TRBV7-2 and TRBJ1-5, with 7 nucleotides matching TRBD1. CDR3 length equals 15 residues. CDR1 is SGHTA and CDR2 is FQGNSA in the germline V gene. V trimming: 4 bases; J trimming: 5 bases; junction bases outside the gene matches: 8. CDR3 in DNA: TGTGCCAGCAGCTCAACAGGGGCCGATTATCAGCCCCAGCATTTT. Protein product: CASSSTGADYQPQHF.

The chain is built from TRBV7-2 and TRBJ2-7; 9 bases are shared with TRBD1. V shed 5 bases and J 4 bases; nucleotides not matched to a gene: 9. The germline V gene has CDR1 SGHTA and CDR2 FQGNSA. This CDR3 has 15 amino acids. In DNA, the CDR3 is TGTGCCAGCAGCCCCGGGGGGACAGGGAGATACGAGCAGTACTTC. As protein: CASSPGGTGRYEQYF.